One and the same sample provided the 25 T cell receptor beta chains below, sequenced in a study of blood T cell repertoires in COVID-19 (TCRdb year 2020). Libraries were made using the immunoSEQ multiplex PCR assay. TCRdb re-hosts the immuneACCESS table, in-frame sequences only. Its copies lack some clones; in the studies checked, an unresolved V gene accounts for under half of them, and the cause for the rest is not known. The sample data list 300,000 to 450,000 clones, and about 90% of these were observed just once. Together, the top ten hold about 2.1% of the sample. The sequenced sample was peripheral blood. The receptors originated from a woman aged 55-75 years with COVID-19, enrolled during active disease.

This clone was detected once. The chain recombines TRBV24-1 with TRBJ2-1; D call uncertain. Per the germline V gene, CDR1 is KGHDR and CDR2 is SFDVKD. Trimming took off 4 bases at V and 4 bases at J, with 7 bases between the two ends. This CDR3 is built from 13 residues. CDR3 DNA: TGTGCCACCAGTGAGCCACGGTACAATGAGCAGTTCTTC. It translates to CATSEPRYNEQFF.

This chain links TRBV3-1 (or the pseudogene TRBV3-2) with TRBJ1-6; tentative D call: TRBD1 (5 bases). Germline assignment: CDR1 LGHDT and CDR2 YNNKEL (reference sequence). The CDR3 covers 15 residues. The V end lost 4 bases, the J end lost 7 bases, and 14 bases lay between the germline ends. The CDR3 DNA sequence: TGTGCCAGCAGCCGCTCGGGGGGAGGGAATTCACCCCTCCACTTT. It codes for CASSRSGGGNSPLHF.

This chain's CDR3 is CASSPGLAGGQNIQYF. The CDR3 nucleotides are TGTGCCAGCAGCCCGGGACTAGCGGGGGGGCAAAACATTCAGTACTTC. The rearrangement uses TRBV7-2 and TRBJ2-4; TRBD2 aligns across 16 bases. The ends lost 5 bases at V and 5 bases at J; junction bases unmatched: 3. The CDR3 contains 16 residues. Germline CDR1 is SGHTA and CDR2 is FQGNSA.

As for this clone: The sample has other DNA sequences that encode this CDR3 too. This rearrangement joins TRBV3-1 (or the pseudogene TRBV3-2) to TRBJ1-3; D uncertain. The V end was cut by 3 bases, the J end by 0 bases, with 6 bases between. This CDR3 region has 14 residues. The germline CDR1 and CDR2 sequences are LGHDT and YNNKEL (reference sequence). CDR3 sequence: CASSQVGSGNTIYF. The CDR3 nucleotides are TGTGCCAGCAGCCAGGTCGGCTCTGGAAACACCATATATTTT.

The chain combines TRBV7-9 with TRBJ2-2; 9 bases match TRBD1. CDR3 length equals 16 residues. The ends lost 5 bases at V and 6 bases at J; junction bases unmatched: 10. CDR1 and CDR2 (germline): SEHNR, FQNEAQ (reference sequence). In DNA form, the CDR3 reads TGTGCCAGCAGCCGACAGGGACAGGGATTCGCCGGGGAGCTGTTTTTT. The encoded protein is CASSRQGQGFAGELFF.

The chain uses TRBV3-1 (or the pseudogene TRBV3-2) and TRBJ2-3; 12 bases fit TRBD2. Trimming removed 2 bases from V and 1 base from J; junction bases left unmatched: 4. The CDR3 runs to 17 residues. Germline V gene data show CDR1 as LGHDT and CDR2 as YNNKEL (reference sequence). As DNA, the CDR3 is TGTGCCAGCAGCCAAATCCCTAGCGGGGGGGGCACAGATACGCAGTATTTT. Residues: CASSQIPSGGGTDTQYF.

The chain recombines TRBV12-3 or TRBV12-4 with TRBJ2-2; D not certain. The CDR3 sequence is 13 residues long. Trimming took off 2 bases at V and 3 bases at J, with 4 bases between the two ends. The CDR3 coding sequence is TGTGCCAGCAGTTTACCCGACACCGGGGAGCTGTTTTTT. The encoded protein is CASSLPDTGELFF.

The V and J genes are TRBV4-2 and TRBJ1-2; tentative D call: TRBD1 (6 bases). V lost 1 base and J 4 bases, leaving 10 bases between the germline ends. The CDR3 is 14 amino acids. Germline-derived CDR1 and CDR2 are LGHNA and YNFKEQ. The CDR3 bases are TGTGCCAGCAGCCAAGGGACAGACCTCTATGGCTACACCTTC. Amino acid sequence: CASSQGTDLYGYTF.

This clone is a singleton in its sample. The CDR3 sequence is CASSLSGNTQYF. The CDR3 DNA reads TGTGCCAGCAGCTTAAGCGGAAATACGCAGTATTTT. This chain links TRBV7-9 with TRBJ2-3; TRBD2 might be the D (5 bases). V was cut by 2 bases and J by 7 bases, with 7 bases left in between. The CDR3 has 12 amino acids. CDR1 and CDR2 from the germline V gene are SEHNR and FQNEAQ (reference sequence).

CDR3 nucleotide sequence: TGCAGCGTCGGAGGACAGGGGATGAACTATGGCTACACCTTC. Translated: CSVGGQGMNYGYTF. This chain joins TRBV29-1 and TRBJ1-2; 9 nucleotides agree with TRBD1. From germline, CDR1 is SQVTM and CDR2 ANQGSEA. The CDR3 sequence is 14 residues long. The V gene end was trimmed by 6 bases and the J gene end by 2 bases; junction bases not matched to a gene: 7.

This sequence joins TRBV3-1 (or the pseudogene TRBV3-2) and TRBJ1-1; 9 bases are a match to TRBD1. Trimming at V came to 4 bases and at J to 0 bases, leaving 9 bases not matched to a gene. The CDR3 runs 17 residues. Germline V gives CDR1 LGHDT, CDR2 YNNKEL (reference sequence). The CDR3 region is CASSPLPGQGMNTEAFF. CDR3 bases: TGTGCCAGCAGCCCCCTTCCGGGACAGGGCATGAACACTGAAGCTTTCTTT.

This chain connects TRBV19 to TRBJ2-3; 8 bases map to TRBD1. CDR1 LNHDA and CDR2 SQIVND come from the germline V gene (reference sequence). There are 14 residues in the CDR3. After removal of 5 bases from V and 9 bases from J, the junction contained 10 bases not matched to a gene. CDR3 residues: CASSEDRVGMTQYF. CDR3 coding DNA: TGTGCCAGTAGTGAGGACAGGGTCGGGATGACGCAGTATTTT.

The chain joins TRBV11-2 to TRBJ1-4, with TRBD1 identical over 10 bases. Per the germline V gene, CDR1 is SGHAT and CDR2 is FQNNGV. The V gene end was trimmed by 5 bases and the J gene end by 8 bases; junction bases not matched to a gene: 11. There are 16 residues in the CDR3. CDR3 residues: CASSDRDRGSDEKLFF. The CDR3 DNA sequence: TGTGCCAGCAGCGACCGGGACAGGGGATCGGACGAAAAACTGTTTTTT.

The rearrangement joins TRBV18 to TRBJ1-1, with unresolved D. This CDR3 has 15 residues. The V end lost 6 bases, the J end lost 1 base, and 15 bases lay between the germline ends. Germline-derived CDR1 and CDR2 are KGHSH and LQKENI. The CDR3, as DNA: TGTGCCAGCTCCCCGGTCAACAGTCAGAACACTGAAGCTTTCTTT. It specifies CASSPVNSQNTEAFF.

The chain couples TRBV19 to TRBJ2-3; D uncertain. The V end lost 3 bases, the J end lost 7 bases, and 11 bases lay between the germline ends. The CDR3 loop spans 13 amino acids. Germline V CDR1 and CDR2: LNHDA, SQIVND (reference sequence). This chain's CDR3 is CASSIAGLYTQYF. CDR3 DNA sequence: TGTGCCAGTAGTATTGCAGGTCTTTATACGCAGTATTTT.

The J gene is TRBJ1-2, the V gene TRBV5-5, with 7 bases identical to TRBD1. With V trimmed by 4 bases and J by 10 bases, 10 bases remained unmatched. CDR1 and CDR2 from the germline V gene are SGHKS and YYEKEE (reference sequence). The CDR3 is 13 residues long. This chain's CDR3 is CASSLLSGGNYTF. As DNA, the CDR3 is TGTGCCAGCAGCCTCCTTTCAGGGGGTAACTACACCTTC.

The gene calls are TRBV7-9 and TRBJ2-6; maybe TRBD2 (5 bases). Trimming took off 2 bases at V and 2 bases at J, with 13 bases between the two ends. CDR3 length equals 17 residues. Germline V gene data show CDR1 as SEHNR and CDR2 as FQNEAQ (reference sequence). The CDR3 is CASSLFWSGTGANVLTF. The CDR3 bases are TGTGCCAGCAGCTTATTTTGGTCGGGGACTGGGGCCAACGTCCTGACTTTC.

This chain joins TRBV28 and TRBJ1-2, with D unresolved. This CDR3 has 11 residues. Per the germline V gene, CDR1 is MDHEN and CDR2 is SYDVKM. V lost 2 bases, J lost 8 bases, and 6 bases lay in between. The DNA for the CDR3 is TGTGCCAGCAGTTTAAGGGAGGGCTACACCTTC. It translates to CASSLREGYTF.

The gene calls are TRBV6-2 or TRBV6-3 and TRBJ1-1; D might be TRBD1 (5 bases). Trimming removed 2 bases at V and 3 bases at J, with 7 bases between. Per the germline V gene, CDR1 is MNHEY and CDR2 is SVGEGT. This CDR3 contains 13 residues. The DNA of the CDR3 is TGTGCCAGCAGTTACCAGGGTCACACTGAAGCTTTCTTT. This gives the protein CASSYQGHTEAFF.

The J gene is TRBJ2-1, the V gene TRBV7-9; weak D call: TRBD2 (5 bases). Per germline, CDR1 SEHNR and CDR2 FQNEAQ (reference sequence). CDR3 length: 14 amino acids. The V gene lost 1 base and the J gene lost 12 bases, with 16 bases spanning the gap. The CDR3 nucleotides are TGTGCCAGCAGCTTAGAAGGACTGGCGGCAAGGCAGTTCTTC. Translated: CASSLEGLAARQFF.

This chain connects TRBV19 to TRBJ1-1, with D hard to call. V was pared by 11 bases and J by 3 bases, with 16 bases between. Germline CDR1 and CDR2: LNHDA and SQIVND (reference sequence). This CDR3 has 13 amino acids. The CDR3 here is CAVSTWQDTEAFF. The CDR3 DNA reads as TGTGCCGTAAGTACGTGGCAGGACACTGAAGCTTTCTTT.

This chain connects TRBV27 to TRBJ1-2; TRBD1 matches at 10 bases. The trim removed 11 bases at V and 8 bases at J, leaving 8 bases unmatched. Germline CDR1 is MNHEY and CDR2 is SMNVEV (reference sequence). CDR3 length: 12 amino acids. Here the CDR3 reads CAAGQGLPGYTF. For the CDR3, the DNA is TGTGCCGCGGGACAGGGGCTACCCGGCTACACCTTC.

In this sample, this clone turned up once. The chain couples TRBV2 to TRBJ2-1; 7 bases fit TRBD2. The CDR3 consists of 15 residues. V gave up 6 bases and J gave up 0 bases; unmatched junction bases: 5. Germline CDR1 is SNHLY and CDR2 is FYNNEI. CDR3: CASSPRTSSYNEQFF. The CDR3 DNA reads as TGTGCCAGCAGCCCCAGGACTAGCTCCTACAATGAGCAGTTCTTC. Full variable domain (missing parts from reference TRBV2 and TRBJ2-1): EPEVTQTPSHQVTQMGQEVILRCVPISNHLYFYWYRQILGQKVEFLVSFYNNEISEKSEIFDDQFSVERPDGSNFTLKIRSTKLEDSAMYFCASSPRTSSYNEQFFGPGTRLTVL.

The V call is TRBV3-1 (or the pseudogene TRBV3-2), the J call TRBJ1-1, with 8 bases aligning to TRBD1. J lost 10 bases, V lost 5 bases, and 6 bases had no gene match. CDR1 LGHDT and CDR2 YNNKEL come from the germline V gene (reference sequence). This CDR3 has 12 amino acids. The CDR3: CASSLLGQAAFF. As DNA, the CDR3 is TGTGCCAGCAGCTTACTGGGACAGGCAGCTTTCTTT.

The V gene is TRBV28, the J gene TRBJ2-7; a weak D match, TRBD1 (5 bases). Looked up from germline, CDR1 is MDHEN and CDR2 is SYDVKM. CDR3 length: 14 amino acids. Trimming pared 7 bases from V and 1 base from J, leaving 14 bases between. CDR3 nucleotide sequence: TGTGCCAGCACTCTAAGCCACAGGTCCTACGAGCAGTACTTC. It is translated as CASTLSHRSYEQYF.